This TCR beta chain is drawn from a study of CD8 T cells in Susac syndrome. It was with random hexamers that roughly 0.5 to 1 ug RNA was reverse transcribed. The amplification used immunoSEQ multiplex PCR on TCR beta CDR3; it spanned 54 Vbeta and 13 Jbeta. TCRdb re-derived calls from the immunoSEQ multiplex PCR reads in MiXCR, one entry per CDR3 protein. The table includes about 180,000 distinct CDR3 sequences, 85% to 95% detected once. Relapsing-remitting disease, either stable or active, was present in the multiple sclerosis controls, who were treatment-naive patients. Negative magnetic isolation gave CD8+ and CD4+ cells; FACS enriched CD8+ TEMRA. The V end lost 5 bases, the J end lost 8 bases, and 12 bases lay between the germline ends. The length of the CDR3 is 13 residues. CDR1 and CDR2 from the germline V gene are SEHNR and FQNEAQ (reference sequence).

The clonotype was recovered from a human donor with multiple sclerosis. The chain recombines TRBV7-9 with TRBJ2-2; D unresolved. Sequenced input: CD8+ T cells from PBMCs. The CDR3 coding sequence is TGTGCCAGCAGCATACGAACACGAGGGGAGCTGTTTTTT. Amino acid sequence: CASSIRTRGELFF.